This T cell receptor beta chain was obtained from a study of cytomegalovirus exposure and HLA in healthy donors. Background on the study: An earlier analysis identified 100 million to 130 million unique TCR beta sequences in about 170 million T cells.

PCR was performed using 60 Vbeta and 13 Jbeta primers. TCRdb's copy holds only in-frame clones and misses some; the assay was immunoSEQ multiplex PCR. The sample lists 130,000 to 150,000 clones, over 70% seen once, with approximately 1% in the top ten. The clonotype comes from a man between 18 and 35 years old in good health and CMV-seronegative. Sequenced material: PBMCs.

Here the CDR3 reads CASSRWGVNSNEKLFF. CDR3 coding DNA: TGTGCCAGTTCGAGGTGGGGGGTGAATTCTAATGAAAAACTGTTTTTT. V usage is TRBV19 and J usage is TRBJ1-4; maybe TRBD1 (5 bases). The CDR3 contains 16 residues. The germline V and J ends were trimmed by 8 bases and 3 bases, with 19 bases remaining between them. Looked up from germline, CDR1 is LNHDA and CDR2 is SQIVND (reference sequence).